Listed below are T cell receptor beta chains from one sample, sequenced in a study of T cells in Graves' hyperthyroidism and ophthalmopathy. MiXCR was run by TCRdb on the multiplex PCR reads, yielding one entry per CDR3 protein. The sample records some 620,000 distinct CDR3 sequences, about 16% being singletons. Source material: blood. All receptors derive from a woman aged 25 to 45 with Graves' hyperthyroidism. CDR3s leave out the opening cysteine and the closing phenylalanine or tryptophan.

TRBV4-1,ASSLSGLATDYEQY
TRBV5-1,ASSLQENTEAF
TRBV5-1,ASSPLDYNEQF
TRBV19,ATQGGGAAGELF
TRBV5-6,ASSLVTGGDGYT
TRBV19,ASSGSRDNRRETQY
TRBV27,ASSDPNTEAF
TRBV6-1,ASSVQGQGREQY
TRBV9,ASSNPPDTQY
TRBV20-1,SASNYRLGYTEAF
TRBV28,ASSYRGYNEQF
TRBV20-1,SADPGTIGTYEQY
TRBV4-1,ASSSRTWVPDTQY
TRBV24-1,ATSDSPLH
TRBV27,ASSTKGRPYEQY
TRBV5-1,ASSDIGGGLGGELF
TRBV9,ASSVGGSTEAF
TRBV24-1,ATSDFPFSGRNSNQPQH
TRBV5-8,ASSFSRESYT
TRBV20-1,SARPNHRGMNTEAF
TRBV24-1,ATSDLTLSSDTQY
TRBV28,ASSSLEPGQEEGYT
TRBV5-5,ASSLVVFYNEQF
TRBV30,AWSQGRHGELF
TRBV28,ASSLEGTGAQPQH
TRBV7-9,ASSLARGIGNTIY
TRBV18,ASSPRNLAAHNEQF
TRBV14,ASRGWNEQF
TRBV29-1,SVDGGSSNQPQH
TRBV10-2,ATSRDQSYYGYT
TRBV12-3/TRBV12-4,ASSFGSFYGYT
TRBV28,ASSWDRGGGNEKLF
TRBV9,ASSAIGAGAYNEQF
TRBV28,ASRAHGLAGGLETQY
TRBV14,ASRKQGSSYGYT
TRBV27,ASKLLSAGGLSGELF
TRBV30,AWSIGAYEQY
TRBV9,ASSVGGDVSEAF
TRBV15,ATSRGGGQQNYGYT
TRBV4-3,ASSPDTGTGTYEQY
TRBV28,ASSLTGVSEQY
TRBV24-1,ATKDRGLETQY
TRBV7-6,ASSSLAAGRETQY
TRBV20-1,SARSPGQGGNEQY
TRBV6-2/TRBV6-3,ASILAPGPTDTQY
TRBV6-1,ASSYREIDEQY